One sample yielded the 24 T cell receptor beta chains listed below, sequenced in a study of T cells after somatic rescue of genetic block. Sequenced by immunoSEQ multiplex PCR; TCRdb stores in-frame clones only, minus some. The repertoire has tens of thousands of clones, 75% to 90% of them found once; the top ten carry about 1.5%. The specimen sequenced was peripheral blood mononuclear cells (PBMCs). Source of these receptors: a woman in her late teens or twenties.

The chain links TRBV19 to TRBJ2-1; D unresolved. V was trimmed by 5 bases and J by 4 bases, leaving 18 bases between them. The germline gives CDR1 LNHDA, CDR2 SQIVND (reference sequence). There are 16 residues in the CDR3. CDR3 sequence: CASSLNTNSLYNEQFF. The CDR3 region has the DNA TGTGCCAGTAGTCTCAATACTAATAGTCTTTACAATGAGCAGTTCTTC.

V gene TRBV30 combines with J gene TRBJ1-2; D is uncertain. The germline gives CDR1 GTSNPN, CDR2 SVGIG (reference sequence). Trimming left V 3 bases short and J 8 bases short, with 19 bases between. The CDR3 has 14 amino acids. CDR3 bases: TGTGCCTGGAGGGGGTTCCAACTTCAATACGGCTACACCTTC. Translation: CAWRGFQLQYGYTF.

The chain couples TRBV7-9 to TRBJ1-2; 10 bases align to TRBD1. The CDR3 runs to 15 residues. V shed 5 bases, J shed 8 bases, and the junction held 11 bases outside the gene matches. Germline CDR1 reads SEHNR; CDR2 reads FQNEAQ (reference sequence). This chain's CDR3 is CASSTDRGQLWGYTF. The DNA of the CDR3 is TGTGCCAGCAGCACCGACAGGGGGCAGTTGTGGGGCTACACCTTC.

The chain uses TRBV18 and TRBJ1-1; D not certain. Germline V gives CDR1 KGHSH, CDR2 LQKENI. V lost 3 bases and J 1 base, leaving 15 bases between the germline ends. CDR3 length: 16 residues. The CDR3 DNA follows: TGTGCCAGCTCACCGGAGAGGACGGTGGGGAACACTGAAGCTTTCTTT. Its translation: CASSPERTVGNTEAFF.

The rearrangement uses TRBV6-5 and TRBJ2-1; D is undetermined. The CDR3 spans 12 residues. Germline CDR1 MNHEY, CDR2 SVGAGI. With 6 bases removed from V and 2 bases from J, the gap between germline ends came to 5 bases. CDR3: CASSSTYNEQFF. CDR3 bases: TGTGCCAGCAGCTCTACCTACAATGAGCAGTTCTTC.

The J gene is TRBJ2-7, the V gene TRBV6-1; 7 bases agree with TRBD1. The CDR3 length is 14 residues. Germline CDR1 is MNHNS and CDR2 is SASEGT. The V gene end was trimmed by 6 bases and the J gene end by 5 bases; junction bases not matched to a gene: 10. The CDR3 is CASRDRSTRHEQYF. In nucleotides, the CDR3 is TGTGCCAGCAGGGACAGGTCGACCCGTCACGAGCAGTACTTC.

The chain couples TRBV27 to TRBJ1-1; 8 positions agree with TRBD1. Per the germline V gene, CDR1 is MNHEY and CDR2 is SMNVEV (reference sequence). J gave up 0 bases and V 8 bases, and 11 bases lay outside the gene matches. The CDR3 loop spans 16 amino acids. CDR3 sequence: CASRSWDRTLNTEAFF. CDR3 coding DNA: TGTGCCAGCCGCTCCTGGGACAGGACTTTGAACACTGAAGCTTTCTTT.

This chain joins TRBV5-8 and TRBJ1-5; TRBD1 is a possible D gene (5 bases). Per the germline V gene, CDR1 is SGHTS and CDR2 is YDEGEE. There are 15 residues in the CDR3. V was shortened by 0 bases and J by 3 bases, with 10 bases between the two germline ends. CDR3 coding DNA: TGTGCCAGCAGCTTGGAGTTGACAGCCAATCAGCCCCAGCATTTT. Amino acids: CASSLELTANQPQHF.

V usage is TRBV9 and J usage is TRBJ2-5; TRBD1 matches at 9 bases. Germline values: CDR1 SGDLS, CDR2 YYNGEE. CDR3 length equals 15 residues. The trim removed 4 bases at V and 5 bases at J, leaving 9 bases unmatched. CDR3 bases: TGTGCCAGCAGCTACCGGGACAGGGAAATTGAGACCCAGTACTTC. Translation gives CASSYRDREIETQYF.

The chain recombines TRBV7-2 with TRBJ2-2; 9 bases fit TRBD2. Trimming removed 1 base from V and 7 bases from J; junction bases left unmatched: 10. Germline CDR1 and CDR2: SGHTA and FQGNSA. This CDR3 has 17 amino acids. The CDR3 DNA sequence: TGTGCCAGCAGCTTAGAGGGCCGCGGGAGGGCCTTCGGGGAGCTGTTTTTT. This gives the protein CASSLEGRGRAFGELFF.

In nucleotides, the CDR3 is TGTGCCAGCAGTTTATCGTCTAGCGGGAGTCGCGAGCAGTACTTC. It encodes CASSLSSSGSREQYF. The J gene is TRBJ2-7, the V gene TRBV27; TRBD2 matches at 10 bases. The ends lost 0 bases at V and 6 bases at J; junction bases unmatched: 5. The CDR3 runs 15 residues. CDR1 is MNHEY and CDR2 is SMNVEV in the germline V gene (reference sequence).

The J gene is TRBJ2-1, the V gene TRBV11-1, with 11 bases matching TRBD2. Germline CDR1 and CDR2: SGHAT and FQDESV (reference sequence). V was pared by 2 bases and J by 6 bases, with 6 bases of the junction left unmatched. The CDR3 is 16 amino acids. The CDR3 nucleotides read TGTGCCAGCAGCTTAAGACTAGCGGGATCCGGCAATGAGCAGTTCTTC. It specifies CASSLRLAGSGNEQFF.

The rearrangement joins TRBV15 to TRBJ2-1; D is possibly TRBD1 or TRBD2 (5 bases each). This CDR3 comprises 16 residues. Trimming cost V 5 bases and J 5 bases, with 19 bases left between them. Germline V gene data show CDR1 as LNHNV and CDR2 as YYDKDF (reference sequence). CDR3 nucleotides: TGTGCCACCAGCGGATGGGACGGAAAGCTAAACAATGAGCAGTTCTTC. It yields the protein CATSGWDGKLNNEQFF. Full variable domain (rest looked up from reference TRBV15 and TRBJ2-1): DAMVIQNPRYQVTQFGKPVTLSCSQTLNHNVMYWYQQKSSQAPKLLFHYYDKDFNNEADTPDNFQSRRPNTSFCFLDIRSPGLGDTAMYLCATSGWDGKLNNEQFFGPGTRLTVL.

The rearrangement links TRBV19 to TRBJ2-3, with D hard to call. The CDR3 contains 16 residues. Germline-derived CDR1 and CDR2 are LNHDA and SQIVND (reference sequence). V lost 0 bases, J lost 0 bases, and 10 bases lay in between. The CDR3 DNA sequence: TGTGCCAGTAGTATAGAGGCTACCTCTAGCACAGATACGCAGTATTTT. It encodes CASSIEATSSTDTQYF.

The chain carries TRBV27 and TRBJ2-1, with D perhaps TRBD1 (8 bases). The CDR3 runs 19 residues. Trimming took off 7 bases at V and 1 base at J, with 26 bases between the two ends. Germline assignment: CDR1 MNHEY and CDR2 SMNVEV (reference sequence). In nucleotides, the CDR3 is TGTGCCAGCACCACCCATGACAGGGGAGGAGCGGGGTCCTACAATGAGCAGTTCTTC. This sequence encodes CASTTHDRGGAGSYNEQFF.

V usage is TRBV5-1 and J usage is TRBJ1-1, with a weak D call TRBD1 (5 bases). The germline V and J ends were trimmed by 4 bases and 4 bases, with 17 bases remaining between them. The CDR3 sequence is 15 residues long. The germline V gene has CDR1 SGHRS and CDR2 YFSETQ. Written as DNA, the CDR3 is TGCGCCAGCAGCATGGGACCCCCGGTGGCCACTGAAGCTTTCTTT. Amino acid sequence: CASSMGPPVATEAFF.

Only one count was recorded for this clone. This rearrangement joins TRBV11-2 to TRBJ2-1; 9 positions agree with TRBD2. The V and J ends lost 2 bases and 0 bases, in that order; junction bases with no gene match: 5. The CDR3 has 17 amino acids. Germline CDR1 reads SGHAT; CDR2 reads FQNNGV. The CDR3 bases are TGTGCCAGCAGCTTAACTAGCGGGCCTAGCTCCTACAATGAGCAGTTCTTC. This encodes CASSLTSGPSSYNEQFF. The complete variable domain, with remaining parts taken from reference TRBV11-2 and TRBJ2-1, reads EAGVAQSPRYKIIEKRQSVAFWCNPISGHATLYWYQQILGQGPKLLIQFQNNGVVDDSQLPKDRFSAERLKGVDSTLKIQPAKLEDSAVYLCASSLTSGPSSYNEQFFGPGTRLTVL.

CDR3 sequence reads: CASSIWQINTGELFF. In DNA form, the CDR3 reads TGTGCCAGTAGTATATGGCAGATCAACACCGGGGAGCTGTTTTTT. The chain joins TRBV19 to TRBJ2-2; D is ambiguous. Germline CDR1 is LNHDA and CDR2 is SQIVND (reference sequence). This CDR3 has 15 residues. The V end lost 2 bases, the J end lost 2 bases, and 9 bases lay between the germline ends.

The genes are TRBV18 and TRBJ2-3; D remains ambiguous. From germline, CDR1 is KGHSH and CDR2 LQKENI. Trimming shortened V by 6 bases and J by 2 bases, and 3 bases separated the two germline ends. This CDR3 has 11 residues. Written as DNA, the CDR3 is TGTGCCAGCTCTCTCACAGATACGCAGTATTTT. Translation: CASSLTDTQYF.

The rearrangement joins TRBV6-5 to TRBJ1-2, with D unresolved. Trimming removed 0 bases at V and 2 bases at J, with 7 bases between. This CDR3 spans 14 amino acids. The germline CDR1 and CDR2 sequences are MNHEY and SVGAGI. The CDR3 coding sequence is TGTGCCAGCAGTTACTCGAGGTCAAACTATGGCTACACCTTC. Its translation: CASSYSRSNYGYTF.

The chain joins TRBV7-9 to TRBJ1-1, with D possibly being TRBD1 (6 bases). CDR1 is SEHNR, CDR2 FQNEAQ, per germline (reference sequence). The CDR3 sequence is 16 residues long. The ends were cut back, 4 bases at V and 1 base at J, with 16 bases in the middle. The CDR3 spells CASSSPGTRTNTEAFF. In nucleotides, the CDR3 is TGTGCCAGCAGCTCCCCCGGGACACGGACGAACACTGAAGCTTTCTTT.

This clone was seen a few times. The chain carries TRBV6-5 and TRBJ2-2; D not resolved. This CDR3 comprises 13 residues. From germline, CDR1 is MNHEY and CDR2 SVGAGI. V was shortened by 6 bases and J by 0 bases, with 5 bases between the two germline ends. The CDR3 DNA sequence: TGTGCCAGCAGCCCGACGAACACCGGGGAGCTGTTTTTT. Translation: CASSPTNTGELFF.

The V and J genes are TRBV28 and TRBJ2-1; TRBD1 agrees at 9 bases. The length of the CDR3 is 14 residues. CDR1 and CDR2 from the germline V gene are MDHEN and SYDVKM. V shed 4 bases, J shed 14 bases, and the junction held 12 bases outside the gene matches. In DNA form, the CDR3 reads TGTGCCAGCAGTTCCCCCCCGAAGACAGGGGGAAAGTTCTTC. Translated: CASSSPPKTGGKFF. The full variable domain, with the rest looked up from reference TRBV28 and TRBJ2-1, is DVKVTQSSRYLVKRTGEKVFLECVQDMDHENMFWYRQDPGLGLRLIYFSYDVKMKEKGDIPEGYSVSREKKERFSLILESASTNQTSMYLCASSSPPKTGGKFFGPGTRLTVL.

This chain connects TRBV5-1 to TRBJ2-3; D may be TRBD1 or TRBD2 (5 bases each). CDR3 size: 14 residues. Germline loops: CDR1 SGHRS, CDR2 YFSETQ. V was pared by 7 bases and J by 0 bases, with 12 bases between. CDR3 DNA sequence: TGCGCCAGCGCGAGGGGTCCTAGCACAGATACGCAGTATTTT. The encoded protein is CASARGPSTDTQYF.